This record looks at one T cell receptor beta chain sequence and its context. Its binding antigen is unknown. Per-nucleotide qualities are absent, and no much larger clonotype sits a single base away. What the time point label conveys for this sample: late/post reinfection, 12 to 24 weeks after detection. Sorted cells were sequenced directly ex vivo, without in vitro expansion prior to TCR sequencing. Donors were people who inject drugs enrolled in the Montreal Acute Hepatitis C Cohort Study (HEPCO) in Canada. Total naive CD8 T cells, sorted as viable CD3+ CD8+ CD45RO-, came from two donors at all three reinfection time points as controls. Before sorting, cryopreserved peripheral blood mononuclear cells were thawed, and CD8 T cells were purified from the thawed cells. The MACS CD8+ T cell Isolation Kit was used to enrich CD8 T cells through negative selection. Cells were sorted on a BD FACSAria II sorter running FACSDiva software, and FlowJo was used to analyze the data.

From its cysteine to its phenylalanine, the CDR3 spans 15 amino acids. The DNA shown is the 45-base CDR3, in frame from base 1. The germline V gene supplies CDR1 SNHLY and CDR2 FYNNEI. Trimming removed 7 bases from V and 5 bases from J; the gene matches leave 9 bases unexplained. The sample is drawn from a study of memory CD8 T cells in hepatitis C reinfection (dated by TCRdb to about 2017). Study-wide context: Among the donors, three cleared two back-to-back HCV infections on their own, whereas two got rid of a primary infection but ended up chronically infected after reinfection. HCV reinfection was defined by a positive HCV RNA test following two negative tests taken at least 60 days apart. Samples for the late or post reinfection time point were taken from 12 to 24 weeks after reinfection was detected. In five donors, the study followed the TCR beta repertoire of virus-specific CD8 T cells over time through an HCV reinfection episode. Between 2009 and 2012, roughly five reinfection cases that had stored pre-reinfection samples were identified. In the reinfection study, participants with a resolved prior HCV infection were followed up every 3 months. Findings and caveats that apply to the study as a whole: With only 4 or 5 donors, the study could not reach definitive conclusions about public clonotypes linked to secondary clearance.

The library was built by means of the immunoSEQ multiplex PCR assay. Genomic DNA was pulled from the sorted cells, and the automated high-throughput method of Adaptive Biotechnologies was used to sequence the TCR beta V, D and J regions. A two-step, bias-controlled multiplex PCR was used to amplify the CDR3 regions. An Illumina instrument was used to sequence the amplified TCR beta libraries. In the paper's pipeline: Demultiplexed reads were processed to reduce amplification and sequencing bias, and the IMGT database was used to assign CDR3 sequences to gene families. ImmunoSEQ software version 2.0 was used to analyze the repertoire data. Clonotype lists were filtered to remove out-of-frame sequences as well as sequences containing stop codons in the CDR3. Clonotypes with a frequency below 0.01% were excluded because such low-frequency clonotypes corresponded to less than one cell. Richness was computed as observed richness divided by input cell number, and evenness as Shannon entropy divided by log observed richness. Simpson diversity and Morisita-Horn overlap indices were used to quantify repertoire diversity and similarity between time points. Clonotypes were categorized as dominant (>1%), sub-dominant (0.5-0.99%), low abundance (0.1-0.49%) or lowest abundance (<0.1%). For the germline index, total nucleotide additions were subtracted from total CDR3 length, and that difference was then divided by total CDR3 length. TCRdb's version of the immuneACCESS table is confined to in-frame rearrangements and falls short of the full clone set. An unresolved V gene accounts for under half of the shortfall where checked; the remainder is of unknown origin. From that table come the V and J calls and clone size; the DNA was used to work out D and trimming. This sample has about 50,000 clones in its table, and roughly 89% of those were observed once. The ten biggest clones cover 0.72% of the sample.

Sequenced material: naive CD8+ T cells sorted from blood. The intended sense of this specimen's cell subset or site label: total naive CD8+CD45RO- T cells. Recombination linked TRBV2 to TRBJ1-4, and TRBD1 matches 8 of the central bases. The source is a young man with hepatitis C virus infection. The nucleotide sequence reads TGTGCCAGCATGAGGACAGGGCTGGGGAATGAAAAACTGTTTTTT. Translation gives CASMRTGLGNEKLFF.